This note documents a single T cell receptor (beta chain) sequence. What it binds is unknown. The source of the sample is a study of T-cell memory formation after mild COVID-19. CDR1 and CDR2 from the germline V gene are SGHNT and YYREEE (reference sequence). The V gene lost 4 bases and the J gene lost 1 base, with 11 bases spanning the gap. This CDR3 is built from 15 residues. Study results and limitations: Researchers report contracting CD4+ clones mostly in CM and EM, with CD8+ clones in EMRA.

5'RACE primed from the constant segment yielded TCR alpha and TCR beta cDNA libraries bearing sample barcodes and UMIs. TCRdb processed the 5' RACE reads anew with MiXCR; each CDR3 protein has one entry. The sample includes approximately 450,000 distinct CDR3 sequences, around a sixth seen only once; the top ten take approximately 13%. The chain employs TRBV5-4 and TRBJ2-2, with D maybe TRBD1 (5 bases). The sequence came from an adult woman who had mild COVID-19 (a few samples of this study predate the infection). Cell type and time point are not known. The sample taken for sequencing was PBMCs or a T cell subset sorted from them (not recorded which). The CDR3 DNA is TGTGCCAGCAGCGGACATGCGAGGAACACCGGGGAGCTGTTTTTT. Its translation is CASSGHARNTGELFF. Combining the CDR3 with reference TRBV5-4 and TRBJ2-2 gives the whole variable domain ETGVTQSPTHLIKTRGQQVTLRCSSQSGHNTVSWYQQALGQGPQFIFQYYREEENGRGNFPPRFSGLQFPNYSSELNVNALELDDSALYLCASSGHARNTGELFFGEGSRLTVL.